These 12 T cell receptor beta chains were all obtained from the same sample, sequenced in a study of shared clonotypes between healthy human individuals. Profiling relied on immunoSEQ multiplex PCR, and the TCRdb table lists in-frame clones only, not all of them. The sample shows some 660,000 clones, around 78% of them seen only once. Material for sequencing was memory CD4+ T cells sorted from blood. Subset of the sample: CD45RA-negative fraction. These receptors were taken from a woman under 40 in good health.

The chain uses TRBV28 and TRBJ2-7; TRBD1 matches at 9 bases. The CDR3 covers 14 residues. V shed 6 bases and J 1 base; nucleotides not matched to a gene: 4. The germline V gene has CDR1 MDHEN and CDR2 SYDVKM. This CDR3 is CASRKTGGSYEQYF. The CDR3 coding sequence is TGTGCCAGCAGGAAGACAGGGGGTTCCTACGAGCAGTACTTC. Using reference TRBV28 and TRBJ2-7 for the parts outside the CDR3, the full variable domain is DVKVTQSSRYLVKRTGEKVFLECVQDMDHENMFWYRQDPGLGLRLIYFSYDVKMKEKGDIPEGYSVSREKKERFSLILESASTNQTSMYLCASRKTGGSYEQYFGPGTRLTVT.

There are a few counts of this clone. The chain couples TRBV14 to TRBJ2-1, with D perhaps TRBD1 or TRBD2 (6 bases each). The CDR3 covers 16 residues. Trimming took off 5 bases at V and 5 bases at J, with 19 bases between the two ends. Germline CDR1 and CDR2: SGHDN and FVKESK. The CDR3 spells CASSSWGRGANNEQFF. DNA of the CDR3: TGTGCCAGCAGCTCCTGGGGGCGCGGGGCTAACAATGAGCAGTTCTTC.

This clone has just a few counts. V and J are TRBV6-5 and TRBJ1-2, with D tentatively TRBD1 (5 bases). V was trimmed by 2 bases and J by 6 bases, leaving 19 bases between them. The length of the CDR3 is 16 residues. From germline, CDR1 is MNHEY and CDR2 SVGAGI. The CDR3 protein is CASSYPRGVQINGYTF. Here the CDR3 DNA reads TGTGCCAGCAGTTACCCGCGGGGGGTACAGATTAATGGCTACACCTTC.

The V and J genes are TRBV2 and TRBJ1-3; no definite D call. V gave up 7 bases and J gave up 0 bases, with 7 bases separating them. CDR3 length: 13 residues. CDR1 and CDR2 (germline): SNHLY, FYNNEI. CDR3 in amino acids: CASKAHSGNTIYF. CDR3 nucleotides: TGTGCCAGCAAGGCCCACTCTGGAAACACCATATATTTT.

This chain connects TRBV28 to TRBJ2-2, with D possibly TRBD2 on 5 matching bases. The CDR3 is 16 residues long. Germline V lookup: CDR1 MDHEN, CDR2 SYDVKM. V was pared by 6 bases and J by 1 base, with 15 bases between. The chain's CDR3 is CASSPARRMNTGELFF. The CDR3 DNA follows: TGTGCCAGCAGCCCGGCCCGGAGGATGAACACCGGGGAGCTGTTTTTT.

This clone was seen many times. The V gene is TRBV29-1, the J gene TRBJ2-7; no firm D call. Germline CDR1 reads SQVTM; CDR2 reads ANQGSEA. V lost 0 bases and J 9 bases, leaving 15 bases between the germline ends. This CDR3 is built from 13 residues. The CDR3 here is CSVEEGWAGGQYF. CDR3 nucleotide sequence: TGCAGCGTTGAAGAAGGGTGGGCAGGCGGGCAGTACTTC.

The chain joins TRBV6-5 to TRBJ2-5; D may be TRBD1 (6 bases). V was clipped by 5 bases and J by 5 bases, with 12 bases between them. The CDR3 loop spans 13 amino acids. Germline V gene lookup returns CDR1 MNHEY and CDR2 SVGAGI. CDR3: CASSNGRGETQYF. The CDR3 DNA sequence: TGTGCCAGCAGTAACGGCAGGGGTGAGACCCAGTACTTC.

This clone was observed many times. The genes are TRBV11-3 and TRBJ2-2, with D maybe TRBD2 (6 bases). Germline CDR1 reads SGHNT; CDR2 reads YENEEA. The CDR3 is 15 amino acids. With 5 bases removed from V and 4 bases from J, the gap between germline ends came to 14 bases. CDR3 sequence reads: CASSRLEGSTGELFF. Here the CDR3 DNA reads TGTGCCAGCAGCCGACTAGAAGGGTCCACCGGGGAGCTGTTTTTT. Supplemented by reference TRBV11-3 and TRBJ2-2, the full variable domain reads EAGVVQSPRYKIIEKKQPVAFWCNPISGHNTLYWYLQNLGQGPELLIRYENEEAVDDSQLPKDRFSAERLKGVDSTLKIQPAELGDSAVYLCASSRLEGSTGELFFGEGSRLTVL.

The V call is TRBV5-6, the J call TRBJ2-7, with 11 bases fitting TRBD2. With 4 bases clipped from V and 3 bases from J, the junction kept 15 bases outside the gene matches. CDR1 and CDR2 (germline): SGHDT, YYEEEE. This CDR3 region has 18 residues. The CDR3 loop is CASSLSGTSGPIRYEQYF. In DNA, the CDR3 is TGTGCCAGCAGCCTCTCCGGGACTAGCGGTCCGATACGCTACGAGCAGTACTTC.

V usage is TRBV7-2 and J usage is TRBJ2-7; D is perhaps TRBD2 (5 bases). The CDR3 extends over 15 amino acids. V lost 2 bases to trimming and J lost 3 bases, with 14 bases between them. Looked up from germline, CDR1 is SGHTA and CDR2 is FQGNSA. This chain's CDR3 is CASSLSGSAYYEQYF. CDR3 nucleotides: TGTGCCAGCAGCTTATCTGGGAGTGCCTACTACGAGCAGTACTTC. Supplemented by reference TRBV7-2 and TRBJ2-7, the full variable domain reads GAGVSQSPSNKVTEKGKDVELRCDPISGHTALYWYRQSLGQGLEFLIYFQGNSAPDKSGLPSDRFSAERTGGSVSTLTIQRTQQEDSAVYLCASSLSGSAYYEQYFGPGTRLTVT.

This sequence joins TRBV7-2 and TRBJ1-5, with D hard to call. The germline V and J ends were trimmed by 5 bases and 4 bases, with 9 bases remaining between them. The CDR3 extends over 13 amino acids. Germline V lookup: CDR1 SGHTA, CDR2 FQGNSA. The CDR3 DNA reads as TGTGCCAGCAGCAAACAGACTAATCAGCCCCAGCATTTT. Its translation: CASSKQTNQPQHF.

The J gene is TRBJ1-1, the V gene TRBV6-1; D is unresolved. V was cut by 3 bases and J by 0 bases, with 11 bases left in between. The CDR3 loop spans 15 amino acids. Germline lookup yields CDR1 MNHNS and CDR2 SASEGT. The CDR3 sequence is CASSEVSALNTEAFF. In DNA, the CDR3 is TGTGCCAGCAGTGAGGTTAGCGCATTGAACACTGAAGCTTTCTTT.